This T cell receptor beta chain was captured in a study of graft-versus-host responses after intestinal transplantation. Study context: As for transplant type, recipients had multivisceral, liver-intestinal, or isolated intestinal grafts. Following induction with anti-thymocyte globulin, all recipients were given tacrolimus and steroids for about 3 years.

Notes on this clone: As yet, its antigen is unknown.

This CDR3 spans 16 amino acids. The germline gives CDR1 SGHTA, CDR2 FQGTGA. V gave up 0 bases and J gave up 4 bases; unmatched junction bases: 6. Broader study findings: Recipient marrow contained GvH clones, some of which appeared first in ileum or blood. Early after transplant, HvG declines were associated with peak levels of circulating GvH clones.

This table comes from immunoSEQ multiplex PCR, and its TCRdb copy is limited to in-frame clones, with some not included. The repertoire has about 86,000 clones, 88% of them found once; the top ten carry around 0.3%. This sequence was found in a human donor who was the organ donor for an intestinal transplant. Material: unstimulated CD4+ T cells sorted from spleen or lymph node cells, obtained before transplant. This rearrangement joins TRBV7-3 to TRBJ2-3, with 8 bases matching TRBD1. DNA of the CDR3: TGTGCCAGCAGCTTAACGGGCAGGGGGCGGGCAGATACGCAGTATTTT. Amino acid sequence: CASSLTGRGRADTQYF.